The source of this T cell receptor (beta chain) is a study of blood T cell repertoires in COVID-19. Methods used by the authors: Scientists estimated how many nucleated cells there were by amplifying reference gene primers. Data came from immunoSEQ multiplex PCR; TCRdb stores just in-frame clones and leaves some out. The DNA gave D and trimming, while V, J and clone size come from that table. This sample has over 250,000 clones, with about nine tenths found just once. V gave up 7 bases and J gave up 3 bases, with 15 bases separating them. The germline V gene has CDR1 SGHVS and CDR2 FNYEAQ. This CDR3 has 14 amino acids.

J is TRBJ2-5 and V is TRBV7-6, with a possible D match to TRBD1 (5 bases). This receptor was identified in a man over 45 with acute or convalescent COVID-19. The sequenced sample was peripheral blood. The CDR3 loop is CASTLRTLEETQYF. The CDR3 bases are TGTGCCAGCACCCTAAGGACACTGGAAGAGACCCAGTACTTC.